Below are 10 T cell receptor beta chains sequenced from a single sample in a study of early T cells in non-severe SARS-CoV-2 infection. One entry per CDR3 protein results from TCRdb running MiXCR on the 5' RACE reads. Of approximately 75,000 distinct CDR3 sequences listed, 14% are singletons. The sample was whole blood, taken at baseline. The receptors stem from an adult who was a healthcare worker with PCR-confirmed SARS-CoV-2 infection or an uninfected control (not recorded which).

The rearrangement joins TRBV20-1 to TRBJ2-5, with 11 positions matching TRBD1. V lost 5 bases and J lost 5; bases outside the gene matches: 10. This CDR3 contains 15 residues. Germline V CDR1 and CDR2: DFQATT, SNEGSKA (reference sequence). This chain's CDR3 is CSAVLGQGVGETQYF. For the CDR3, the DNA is TGCAGTGCTGTCCTGGGACAGGGGGTTGGGGAGACCCAGTACTTC.

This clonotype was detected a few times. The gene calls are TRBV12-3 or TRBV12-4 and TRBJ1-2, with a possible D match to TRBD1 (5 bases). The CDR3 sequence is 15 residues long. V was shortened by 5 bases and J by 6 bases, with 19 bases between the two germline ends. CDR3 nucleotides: TGTGCCAGCAGTGGGGCTATTTCGGGAGGGGATGGCTACACCTTC. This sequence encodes CASSGAISGGDGYTF.

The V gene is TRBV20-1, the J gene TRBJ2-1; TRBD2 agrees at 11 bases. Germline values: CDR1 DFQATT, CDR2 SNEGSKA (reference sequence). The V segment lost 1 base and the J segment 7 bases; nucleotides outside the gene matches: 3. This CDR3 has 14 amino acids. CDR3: CSARVASGRNEQFF. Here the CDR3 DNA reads TGCAGTGCTAGAGTAGCTAGCGGGAGGAATGAGCAGTTCTTC.

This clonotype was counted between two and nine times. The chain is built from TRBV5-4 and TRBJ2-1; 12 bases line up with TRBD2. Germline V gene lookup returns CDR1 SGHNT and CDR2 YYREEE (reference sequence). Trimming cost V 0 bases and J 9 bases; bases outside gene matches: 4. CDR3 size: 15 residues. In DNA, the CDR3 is TGTGCCAGCAGCTTGGACCTAGCGGGAGGGGCTGAGCAGTTCTTC. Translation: CASSLDLAGGAEQFF.

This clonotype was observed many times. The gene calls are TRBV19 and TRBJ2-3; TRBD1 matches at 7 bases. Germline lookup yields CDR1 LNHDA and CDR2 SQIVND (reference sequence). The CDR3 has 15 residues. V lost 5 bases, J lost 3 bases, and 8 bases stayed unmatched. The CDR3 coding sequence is TGTGCCAGTAGTGTGGGACAGTTGGCTACAGATACGCAGTATTTT. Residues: CASSVGQLATDTQYF.

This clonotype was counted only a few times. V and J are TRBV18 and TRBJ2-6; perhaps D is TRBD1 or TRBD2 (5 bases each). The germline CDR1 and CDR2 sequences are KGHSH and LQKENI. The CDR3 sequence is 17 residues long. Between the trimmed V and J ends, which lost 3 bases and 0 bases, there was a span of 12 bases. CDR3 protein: CASSPGTGSSGANVLTF. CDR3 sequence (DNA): TGTGCCAGCTCACCCGGGACGGGGAGCTCTGGGGCCAACGTCCTGACTTTC.

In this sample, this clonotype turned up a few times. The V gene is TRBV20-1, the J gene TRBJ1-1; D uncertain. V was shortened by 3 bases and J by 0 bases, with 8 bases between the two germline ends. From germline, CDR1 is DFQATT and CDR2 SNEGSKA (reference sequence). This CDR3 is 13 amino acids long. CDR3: CSASGQLNTEAFF. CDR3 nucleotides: TGCAGTGCTAGTGGGCAGCTGAACACTGAAGCTTTCTTT.

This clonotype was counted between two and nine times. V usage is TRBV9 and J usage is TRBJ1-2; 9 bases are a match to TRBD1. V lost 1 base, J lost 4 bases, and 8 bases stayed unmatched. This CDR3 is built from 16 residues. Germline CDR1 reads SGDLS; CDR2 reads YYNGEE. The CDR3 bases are TGTGCCAGCAGCGTATCACTAGCGGGACAGGGCTATGGCTACACCTTC. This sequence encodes CASSVSLAGQGYGYTF.

CDR3 sequence (DNA): TGTGCCAGCAGTTCCTCCCCTGATGGGAGGGGGGAGTTCTTC. Translating gives CASSSSPDGRGEFF. This chain connects TRBV28 to TRBJ2-1; a possible D gene is TRBD2 (7 bases). Trimming cost V 4 bases and J 14 bases, with 21 bases left between them. The CDR3 extends over 14 amino acids. Germline CDR1 and CDR2: MDHEN and SYDVKM.

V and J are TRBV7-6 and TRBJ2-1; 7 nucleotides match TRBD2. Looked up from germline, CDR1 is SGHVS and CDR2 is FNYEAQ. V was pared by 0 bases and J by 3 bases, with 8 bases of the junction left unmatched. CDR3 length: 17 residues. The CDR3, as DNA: TGTGCCAGCAGCTTAGCCCCGGTCCAGCGGGGCTACAATGAGCAGTTCTTC. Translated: CASSLAPVQRGYNEQFF.